The 22 T cell receptor beta chains given below trace back to one sample, sequenced in a study of OX40 agonist ivuxolimab in advanced cancers. Sequenced by immunoSEQ multiplex PCR; TCRdb stores in-frame clones only, minus some. The table lists tens of thousands of clones, more than 85% of them singletons. Sequencing used CD4+ or CD8+ T cells sorted from blood, obtained in a trial of the OX40 agonist ivuxolimab. These receptors were collected from an adult with an advanced solid tumor such as melanoma, head and neck, liver or kidney cancer.

The chain employs TRBV6-5 and TRBJ2-5; D is undetermined. The CDR3 loop spans 11 amino acids. In germline, CDR1 is MNHEY, CDR2 SVGAGI. The V end lost 6 bases, the J end lost 1 base, and 3 bases lay between the germline ends. For the CDR3, the DNA is TGTGCCAGCAGCATCCAAGAGACCCAGTACTTC. It encodes CASSIQETQYF.

The chain combines TRBV7-2 with TRBJ1-2; a weak D match, TRBD1 (6 bases). CDR3 length equals 11 residues. V dropped 3 bases and J dropped 7 bases, with 6 bases sitting between them. Germline V CDR1 and CDR2: SGHTA, FQGNSA. CDR3 sequence: CASSFRGGYTF. In DNA form, the CDR3 reads TGTGCCAGCAGCTTCAGGGGTGGCTACACCTTC.

A single count supports this clone. The gene calls are TRBV7-2 and TRBJ1-5; the D is unclear. Germline CDR1 reads SGHTA; CDR2 reads FQGNSA. This CDR3 spans 13 amino acids. The V end lost 2 bases, the J end lost 1 base, and 3 bases lay between the germline ends. The CDR3 bases are TGTGCCAGCAGCTTATTAAGCAATCAGCCCCAGCATTTT. This sequence encodes CASSLLSNQPQHF.

The rearrangement uses TRBV13 and TRBJ2-3; D is perhaps TRBD2 (5 bases). Per germline, CDR1 PRHDT and CDR2 FYEKMQ (reference sequence). The CDR3 is 13 residues long. The V and J ends lost 3 bases and 6 bases respectively, with 10 bases between them. CDR3 sequence: CASSFRRRDTQYF. In DNA form, the CDR3 reads TGTGCCAGCAGCTTTCGCCGGAGGGATACGCAGTATTTT.

The V gene is TRBV9, the J gene TRBJ2-7, with D possibly being TRBD2 (6 bases). Trimming took off 2 bases at V and 6 bases at J, with 15 bases between the two ends. Germline V gene sequence: CDR1 SGDLS, CDR2 YYNGEE. The CDR3 sequence is 14 residues long. The CDR3, as DNA: TGTGCCAGCAGCGTGCGGACTACCCCGAGCGAGCAGTACTTC. This sequence encodes CASSVRTTPSEQYF.

The chain uses TRBV5-1 and TRBJ2-7, with D perhaps given as TRBD1 or TRBD2 (5 bases each). V was shortened by 4 bases and J by 5 bases, with 16 bases between the two germline ends. This CDR3 is 14 amino acids long. CDR1 SGHRS and CDR2 YFSETQ come from the germline V gene. CDR3 DNA sequence: TGCGCCAGCAGCGGGACCCAGGGAGTACACGAGCAGTACTTC. Its translation: CASSGTQGVHEQYF.

This rearrangement joins TRBV5-1 to TRBJ2-5; D could derive from TRBD1 or TRBD2 (6 bases each). The CDR3 loop spans 16 amino acids. CDR1 and CDR2 (germline): SGHRS, YFSETQ. V lost 4 bases to trimming and J lost 5 bases, with 21 bases between them. CDR3 in amino acids: CASSPPTIRGGETQYF. Written as DNA, the CDR3 is TGCGCCAGCAGCCCCCCGACGATTAGAGGGGGGGAGACCCAGTACTTC.

The chain couples TRBV7-9 to TRBJ2-1, with TRBD2 as a possible D gene (5 bases). Germline CDR1 reads SEHNR; CDR2 reads FQNEAQ (reference sequence). The CDR3 has 16 residues. Trimming removed 3 bases from V and 4 bases from J, with 16 bases in between. The CDR3 nucleotides are TGTGCCAGCAGCTTGTCATCGGGAACCTTATACAATGAGCAGTTCTTC. This sequence encodes CASSLSSGTLYNEQFF.

V and J are TRBV19 and TRBJ1-1, with TRBD1 as a possible D gene (5 bases). The CDR3 extends over 14 amino acids. Looked up from germline, CDR1 is LNHDA and CDR2 is SQIVND (reference sequence). V lost 7 bases, J lost 1 base, and 13 bases lay in between. For the CDR3, the DNA is TGTGCCAGTAACCGGGGGAGGCGGAACACTGAAGCTTTCTTT. As protein: CASNRGRRNTEAFF.

This clone was counted once. CDR3 in amino acids: CASRGTSAHTGELFF. For the CDR3, the DNA is TGTGCCAGCAGGGGGACTAGCGCCCACACCGGGGAGCTGTTTTTT. V is TRBV11-2 and J is TRBJ2-2, with 10 bases matching TRBD2. Trimming took 6 bases from V and 3 from J; bases not matched to a gene: 4. The CDR3 totals 15 residues. Germline V gene data show CDR1 as SGHAT and CDR2 as FQNNGV.

The chain has TRBV28 and TRBJ2-5; D gene unclear. V dropped 3 bases and J dropped 0 bases, with 11 bases sitting between them. Germline V gene sequence: CDR1 MDHEN, CDR2 SYDVKM. The CDR3 covers 15 residues. The CDR3 protein is CASSFQREYQETQYF. CDR3 bases: TGTGCCAGCAGTTTCCAGCGCGAGTACCAAGAGACCCAGTACTTC.

The chain carries TRBV28 and TRBJ2-7; D assignment may be TRBD1 or TRBD2 (7 bases each). Germline V gives CDR1 MDHEN, CDR2 SYDVKM. The V gene lost 4 bases and the J gene lost 4 bases, with 20 bases spanning the gap. The CDR3 consists of 16 residues. This chain's CDR3 is CASSSGGGLGFYEQYF. The CDR3 nucleotides read TGTGCCAGCAGTTCAGGGGGGGGCTTGGGCTTTTACGAGCAGTACTTC.

The rearrangement joins TRBV27 to TRBJ2-2; D ambiguous. Trimming took off 0 bases at V and 1 base at J, with 9 bases between the two ends. Germline lookup yields CDR1 MNHEY and CDR2 SMNVEV (reference sequence). The CDR3 consists of 16 residues. The CDR3 spells CASSLSRRMNTGELFF. The CDR3 nucleotides are TGTGCCAGCAGTTTATCCCGTCGGATGAACACCGGGGAGCTGTTTTTT.

This chain links TRBV2 with TRBJ2-7; TRBD2 aligns across 11 bases. The CDR3 is made up of 14 amino acids. Trimming at V came to 6 bases and at J to 6 bases, leaving 7 bases not matched to a gene. Germline V gene data show CDR1 as SNHLY and CDR2 as FYNNEI. Here the CDR3 reads CASSLAGGPGEQYF. The CDR3 DNA reads TGTGCCAGCAGCCTAGCGGGAGGACCTGGCGAGCAGTACTTC.

The chain has TRBV10-3 and TRBJ1-5; possible D gene TRBD1, 6 bases. The CDR3 sequence is 14 residues long. CDR1 is ENHRY and CDR2 is SYGVKD in the germline V gene. V lost 6 bases and J 3 bases, leaving 12 bases between the germline ends. This chain's CDR3 is CAISPRGDNQPQHF. DNA of the CDR3: TGTGCCATCAGCCCCAGGGGAGACAATCAGCCCCAGCATTTT.

The chain links TRBV5-1 to TRBJ2-2; D is undetermined. Looked up from germline, CDR1 is SGHRS and CDR2 is YFSETQ. The ends were cut back, 4 bases at V and 6 bases at J, with 7 bases in the middle. The length of the CDR3 is 12 residues. The CDR3 nucleotides are TGCGCCAGCAGCGTCGGGTCCGGGGAGCTGTTTTTT. This encodes CASSVGSGELFF.

The chain combines TRBV4-2 with TRBJ2-5; 11 nucleotides match TRBD2. Trimming at V came to 1 base and at J to 1 base, leaving 5 bases not matched to a gene. CDR1 LGHNA and CDR2 YNFKEQ come from the germline V gene. The CDR3 spans 17 residues. This CDR3 is CASSQGAGTSGQETQYF. For the CDR3, the DNA is TGTGCCAGCAGCCAAGGGGCCGGGACTAGCGGCCAAGAGACCCAGTACTTC.

The gene calls are TRBV15 and TRBJ2-6, with D possibly TRBD2 on 5 matching bases. Trimming stripped 2 bases from V and 0 bases from J, with 14 bases between. The CDR3 has 18 residues. The germline CDR1 and CDR2 sequences are LNHNV and YYDKDF (reference sequence). Written as DNA, the CDR3 is TGTGCCACCAGCAGACAGCGGAACTCTCACTCTGGGGCCAACGTCCTGACTTTC. Its protein product is CATSRQRNSHSGANVLTF.

This chain links TRBV29-1 with TRBJ1-1; D not certain. Trimming removed 2 bases from V and 10 bases from J, with 11 bases in between. This CDR3 is 11 amino acids long. Germline V lookup: CDR1 SQVTM, CDR2 ANQGSEA. The CDR3 sequence is CSVELLNRAFF. The CDR3 nucleotides are TGCAGCGTTGAACTCCTCAACAGAGCTTTCTTT.

The chain links TRBV7-9 to TRBJ2-1; D is ambiguous. This CDR3 is 12 amino acids long. V gave up 5 bases and J gave up 5 bases, with 7 bases separating them. Germline-derived CDR1 and CDR2 are SEHNR and FQNEAQ (reference sequence). CDR3 amino acids: CASSPWDNEQFF. The CDR3 DNA sequence: TGTGCCAGCAGCCCTTGGGACAATGAGCAGTTCTTC.

The genes are TRBV19 and TRBJ2-1, with 9 bases aligning to TRBD2. This CDR3 is 15 amino acids long. Germline trimming cut 5 bases from V and 7 bases from J; bases unmatched to any gene: 9. Germline CDR1 and CDR2: LNHDA and SQIVND (reference sequence). CDR3 protein: CASSLGGRASNEQFF. CDR3 DNA: TGTGCCAGTAGTTTGGGCGGGAGGGCCTCTAATGAGCAGTTCTTC.

This clone has only one observation. The V gene is TRBV5-1, the J gene TRBJ2-2; D gene unclear. The length of the CDR3 is 14 residues. Germline loops: CDR1 SGHRS, CDR2 YFSETQ. Trimming took 3 bases from V and 6 from J, leaving 12 bases between them. The CDR3 nucleotides read TGCGCCAGCAGCTCCGGATTGGTGGCCGGGGAGCTGTTTTTT. It yields the protein CASSSGLVAGELFF.